This T cell receptor beta chain was documented in a study of OX40 agonist ivuxolimab in advanced cancers. The CDR3 is made up of 13 amino acids. Germline V gene lookup returns CDR1 SNHLY and CDR2 FYNNEI. V was pared by 6 bases and J by 1 base, with 9 bases between. Method: immunoSEQ multiplex PCR; TCRdb's copy keeps in-frame clones and lacks some. The sample includes roughly 80,000 clones, approximately 91% of them seen just once. Material: CD4+ or CD8+ T cells sorted from blood, obtained in a trial of the OX40 agonist ivuxolimab. J is TRBJ1-2 and V is TRBV2, with D hard to call. This TCR was recovered from an adult with an advanced solid tumor such as melanoma, head and neck, liver or kidney cancer. CDR3 region: CASRPDINYGYTF. CDR3 bases: TGTGCCAGCAGACCCGACATTAACTATGGCTACACCTTC.